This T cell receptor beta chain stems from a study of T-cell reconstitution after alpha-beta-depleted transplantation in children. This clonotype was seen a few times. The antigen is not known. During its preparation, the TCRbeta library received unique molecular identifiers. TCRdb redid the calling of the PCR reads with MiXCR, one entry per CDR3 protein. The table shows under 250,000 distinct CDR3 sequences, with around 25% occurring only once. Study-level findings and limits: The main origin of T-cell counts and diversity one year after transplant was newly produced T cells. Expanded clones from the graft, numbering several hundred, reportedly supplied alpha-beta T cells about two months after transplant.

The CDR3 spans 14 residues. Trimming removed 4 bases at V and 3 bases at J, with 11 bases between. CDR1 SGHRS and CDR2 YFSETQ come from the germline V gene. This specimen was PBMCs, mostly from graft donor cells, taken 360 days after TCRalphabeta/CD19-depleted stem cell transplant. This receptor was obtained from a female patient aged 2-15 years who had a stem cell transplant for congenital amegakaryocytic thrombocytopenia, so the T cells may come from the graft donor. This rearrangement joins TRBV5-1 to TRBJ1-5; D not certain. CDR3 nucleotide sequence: TGCGCCAGCAGCCCGGATCTCACCAATCAGCCCCAGCATTTT. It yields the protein CASSPDLTNQPQHF.